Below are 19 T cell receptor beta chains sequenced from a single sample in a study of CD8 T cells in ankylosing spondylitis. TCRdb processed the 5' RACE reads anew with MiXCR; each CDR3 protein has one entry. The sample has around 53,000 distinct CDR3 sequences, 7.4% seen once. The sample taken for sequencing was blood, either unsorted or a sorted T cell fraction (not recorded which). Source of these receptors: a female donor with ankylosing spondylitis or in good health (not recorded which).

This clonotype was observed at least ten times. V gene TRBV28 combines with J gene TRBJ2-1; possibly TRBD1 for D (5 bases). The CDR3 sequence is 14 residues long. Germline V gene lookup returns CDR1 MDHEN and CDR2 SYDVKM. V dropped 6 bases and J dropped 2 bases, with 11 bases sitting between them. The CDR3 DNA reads TGTGCCAGCAGCACAGGTCTACCCTACAATGAGCAGTTCTTC. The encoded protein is CASSTGLPYNEQFF.

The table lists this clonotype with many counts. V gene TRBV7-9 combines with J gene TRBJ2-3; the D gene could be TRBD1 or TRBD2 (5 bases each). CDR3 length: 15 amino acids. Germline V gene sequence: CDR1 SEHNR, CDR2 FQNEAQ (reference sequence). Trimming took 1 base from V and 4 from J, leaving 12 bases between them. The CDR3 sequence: CASSLGGDPPDTQYF. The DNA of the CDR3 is TGTGCCAGCAGCTTAGGAGGGGACCCGCCAGATACGCAGTATTTT.

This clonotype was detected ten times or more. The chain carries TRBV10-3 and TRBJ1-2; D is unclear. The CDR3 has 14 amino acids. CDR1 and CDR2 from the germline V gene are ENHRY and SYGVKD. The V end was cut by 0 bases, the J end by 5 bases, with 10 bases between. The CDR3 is CAISESLGKYGYTF. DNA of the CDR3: TGTGCCATCAGTGAGTCGCTAGGGAAGTATGGCTACACCTTC.

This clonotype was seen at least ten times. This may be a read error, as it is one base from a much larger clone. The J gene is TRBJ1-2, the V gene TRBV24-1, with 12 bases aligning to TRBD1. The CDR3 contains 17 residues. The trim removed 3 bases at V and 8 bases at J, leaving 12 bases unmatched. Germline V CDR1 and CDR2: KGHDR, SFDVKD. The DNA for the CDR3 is TGTGCCACCAGTGATGCCGACGGGACAGGGGGCGCGAGAGGCTACACCTTC. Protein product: CATSDADGTGGARGYTF.

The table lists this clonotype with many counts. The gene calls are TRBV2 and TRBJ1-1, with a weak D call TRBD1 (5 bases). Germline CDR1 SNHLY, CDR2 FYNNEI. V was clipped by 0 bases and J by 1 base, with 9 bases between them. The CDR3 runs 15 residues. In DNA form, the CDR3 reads TGTGCCAGCAGTGAAGCGGGTGGGGCGAACACTGAAGCTTTCTTT. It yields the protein CASSEAGGANTEAFF.

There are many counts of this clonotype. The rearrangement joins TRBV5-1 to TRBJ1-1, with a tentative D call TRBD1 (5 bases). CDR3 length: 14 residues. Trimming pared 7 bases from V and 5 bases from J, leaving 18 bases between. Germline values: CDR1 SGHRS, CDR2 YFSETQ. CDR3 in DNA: TGCGCCAGCCACCCCCAGGGCTTTTCGACTGAAGCTTTCTTT. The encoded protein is CASHPQGFSTEAFF. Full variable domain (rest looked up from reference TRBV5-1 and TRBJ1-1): KAGVTQTPRYLIKTRGQQVTLSCSPISGHRSVSWYQQTPGQGLQFLFEYFSETQRNKGNFPGRFSGRQFSNSRSEMNVSTLELGDSALYLCASHPQGFSTEAFFGQGTRLTVV.

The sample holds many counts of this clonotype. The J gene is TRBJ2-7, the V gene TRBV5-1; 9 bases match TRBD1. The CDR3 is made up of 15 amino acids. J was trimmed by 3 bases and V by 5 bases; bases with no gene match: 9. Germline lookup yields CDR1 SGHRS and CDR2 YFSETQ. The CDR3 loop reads CASRTGTGHIYEQYF. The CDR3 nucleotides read TGCGCCAGCAGAACCGGGACAGGGCACATCTACGAGCAGTACTTC.

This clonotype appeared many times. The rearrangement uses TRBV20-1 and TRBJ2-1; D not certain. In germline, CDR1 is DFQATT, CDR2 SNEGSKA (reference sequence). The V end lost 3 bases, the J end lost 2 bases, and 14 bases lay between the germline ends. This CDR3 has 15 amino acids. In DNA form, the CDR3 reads TGCAGTGCTAGTGGTTACGTCGTGCCCTACAATGAGCAGTTCTTC. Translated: CSASGYVVPYNEQFF.

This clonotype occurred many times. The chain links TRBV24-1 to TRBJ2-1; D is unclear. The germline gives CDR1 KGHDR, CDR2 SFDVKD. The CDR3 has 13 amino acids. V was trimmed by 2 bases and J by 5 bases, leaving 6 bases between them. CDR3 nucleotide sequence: TGTGCCACCAGTGATTACCTGGACAATGAGCAGTTCTTC. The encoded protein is CATSDYLDNEQFF.

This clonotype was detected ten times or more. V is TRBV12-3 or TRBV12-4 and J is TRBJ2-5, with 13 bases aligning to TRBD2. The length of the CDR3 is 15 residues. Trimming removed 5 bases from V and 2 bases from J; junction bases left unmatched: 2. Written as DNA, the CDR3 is TGTGCCAGCAGTCCGGGACTAGCGGGGCAAGAGACCCAGTACTTC. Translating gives CASSPGLAGQETQYF.

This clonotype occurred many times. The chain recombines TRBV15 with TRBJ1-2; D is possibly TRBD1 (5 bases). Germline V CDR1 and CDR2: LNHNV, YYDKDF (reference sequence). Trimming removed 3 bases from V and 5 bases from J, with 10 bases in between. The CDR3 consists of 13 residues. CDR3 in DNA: TGTGCCACCAGCAGGGAACAGGAGTATGGCTACACCTTC. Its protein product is CATSREQEYGYTF.

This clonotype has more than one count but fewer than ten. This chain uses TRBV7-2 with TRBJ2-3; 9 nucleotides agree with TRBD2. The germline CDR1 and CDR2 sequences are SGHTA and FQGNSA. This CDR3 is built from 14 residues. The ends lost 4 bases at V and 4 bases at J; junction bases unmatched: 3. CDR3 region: CASSSGLASDTQYF. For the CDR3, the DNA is TGTGCCAGCAGCTCGGGACTAGCTTCAGATACGCAGTATTTT.

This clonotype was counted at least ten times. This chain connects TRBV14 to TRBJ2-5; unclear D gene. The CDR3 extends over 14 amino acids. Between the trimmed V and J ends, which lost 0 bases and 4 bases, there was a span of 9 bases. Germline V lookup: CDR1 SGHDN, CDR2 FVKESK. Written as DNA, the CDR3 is TGTGCCAGCAGCCAAGAAACTTCTTCAGAGACCCAGTACTTC. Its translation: CASSQETSSETQYF.

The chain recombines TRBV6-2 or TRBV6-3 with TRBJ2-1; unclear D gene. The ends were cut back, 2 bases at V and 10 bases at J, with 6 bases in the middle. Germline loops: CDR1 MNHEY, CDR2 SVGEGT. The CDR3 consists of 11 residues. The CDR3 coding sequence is TGTGCCAGCAGTTACCTTAAGGAGCAGTTCTTC. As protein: CASSYLKEQFF.

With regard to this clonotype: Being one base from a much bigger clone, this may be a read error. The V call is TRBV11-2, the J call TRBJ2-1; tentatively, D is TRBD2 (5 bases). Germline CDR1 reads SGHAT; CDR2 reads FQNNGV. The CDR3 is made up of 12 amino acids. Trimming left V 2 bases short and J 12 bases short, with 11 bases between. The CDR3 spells CASSLIAGGQFF. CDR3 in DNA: TGTGCCAGCAGCTTAATCGCCGGAGGGCAGTTCTTC.

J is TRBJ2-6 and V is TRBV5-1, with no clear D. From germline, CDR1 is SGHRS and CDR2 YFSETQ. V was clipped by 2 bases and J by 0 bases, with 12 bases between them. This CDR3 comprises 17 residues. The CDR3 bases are TGCGCCAGCAGCTTCGGAATGACCAGCTCTGGGGCCAACGTCCTGACTTTC. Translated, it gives CASSFGMTSSGANVLTF. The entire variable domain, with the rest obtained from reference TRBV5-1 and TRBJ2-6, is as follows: KAGVTQTPRYLIKTRGQQVTLSCSPISGHRSVSWYQQTPGQGLQFLFEYFSETQRNKGNFPGRFSGRQFSNSRSEMNVSTLELGDSALYLCASSFGMTSSGANVLTFGAGSRLTVL.

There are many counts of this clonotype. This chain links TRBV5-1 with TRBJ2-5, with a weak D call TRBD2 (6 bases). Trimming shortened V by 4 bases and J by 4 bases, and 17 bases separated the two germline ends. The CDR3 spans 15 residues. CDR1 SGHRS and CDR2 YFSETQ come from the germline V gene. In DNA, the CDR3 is TGCGCCAGCAGCCTATACTCCGGGACTGGAGAGACCCAGTACTTC. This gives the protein CASSLYSGTGETQYF.

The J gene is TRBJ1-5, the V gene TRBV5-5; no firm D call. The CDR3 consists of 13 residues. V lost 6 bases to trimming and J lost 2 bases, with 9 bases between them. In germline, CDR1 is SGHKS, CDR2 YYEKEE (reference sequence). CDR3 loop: CASNRLGNQPQHF. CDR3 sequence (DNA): TGTGCCAGCAATCGGTTAGGCAATCAGCCCCAGCATTTT.

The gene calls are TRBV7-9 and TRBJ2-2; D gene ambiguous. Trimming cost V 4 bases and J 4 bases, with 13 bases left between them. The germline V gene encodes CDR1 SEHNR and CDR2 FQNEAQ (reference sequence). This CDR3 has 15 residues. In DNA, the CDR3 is TGTGCCAGCAGCTCACCGGGTCCTACCACCGGGGAGCTGTTTTTT. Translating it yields CASSSPGPTTGELFF.